These T cell receptor beta chains were read from a single sample in a study of control samples from healthy donors and cancer patients. The protocol was immunoSEQ multiplex PCR, while the TCRdb copy is restricted to in-frame clones and leaves out a portion. Seen here are 120,000 or so clones, over 75% observed once, and the top ten hold 2.5% to 3.5%. Sequenced sample: blood. These receptors were taken from a man aged 60 to 75 in good health. Both conserved end residues are part of each CDR3. D genes are given only for firm matches. A clone size is listed for some rows: how often the clone was seen (once, few, many), or a class if it is expanded.

once	TRBJ2-1	-	TRBV7-2	CASSSGTGNNEQFF	TGTGCCAGCAGCTCAGGGACGGGCAACAATGAGCAGTTCTTC
-	TRBJ1-2	-	TRBV10-2	CATAGKDYGYTF	TGCGCCACGGCAGGGAAGGACTATGGCTACACCTTC
-	TRBJ1-6	-	TRBV7-9	CASSPLTGPNSPLHF	TGTGCCAGCAGCCCACTGACGGGACCTAATTCACCCCTCCACTTT
few	TRBJ2-7	-	TRBV29-1	CSVEGLTYEQYF	TGCAGCGTTGAAGGGCTTACCTACGAGCAGTACTTC
-	TRBJ1-1	-	TRBV14	CASSQDLVKTEAFF	TGTGCCAGCAGCCAAGATTTAGTGAAGACTGAAGCTTTCTTT
-	TRBJ1-5	-	TRBV4-2	CASSQESGSNQPQHF	TGTGCCAGCAGCCAAGAGTCGGGGAGCAATCAGCCCCAGCATTTT
-	TRBJ1-2	-	TRBV4-1	CASSQVYAGPHPYGYTF	TGCGCCAGCAGCCAAGTTTATGCAGGGCCCCACCCTTATGGCTACACCTTC
-	TRBJ1-2	-	TRBV3-1/TRBV3-2	CASSQGPYYGYTF	TGTGCCAGCAGCCAGGGTCCGTACTATGGCTACACCTTC
few	TRBJ2-7	TRBD1	TRBV28	CASNAQGAYEQYF	TGTGCCAGCAACGCCCAGGGGGCGTACGAGCAGTACTTC
-	TRBJ1-5	-	TRBV28	CASLHRVSNQPQHF	TGTGCCAGCCTGCACAGGGTGAGCAATCAGCCCCAGCATTTT